The entry below describes one TCR beta chain. What it recognizes is unknown. Researchers ran the PCR with 60 Vbeta and 13 Jbeta primers. TCRdb's table, derived via immunoSEQ multiplex PCR, lists solely in-frame clones and lacks some. The sample features 130,000 to 150,000 clones, with roughly 2.7% in its top ten. These data belong to a study of cytomegalovirus exposure and HLA in healthy donors. This CDR3 has 13 residues. The V segment lost 4 bases and the J segment 6 bases; nucleotides outside the gene matches: 5. In germline, CDR1 is MNHEY, CDR2 SMNVEV (reference sequence). Broader study findings: Sequences of the TCR beta chain were said to predict the HLA-A and HLA-B alleles of most subjects accurately. In a later analysis, several top co-occurrence clusters appeared linked to parvovirus B19, influenza, CMV and Epstein-Barr virus.

The chain has TRBV27 and TRBJ1-2; 7 bases are a match to TRBD1. The specimen was PBMCs. This receptor was identified in a man aged 40-50 years in good health and CMV-seronegative. The CDR3 sequence is CASSYRGSNGYTF. CDR3 bases: TGTGCCAGCAGTTACAGGGGCTCCAATGGCTACACCTTC.